The present entry profiles one T cell receptor beta chain with its context. The data stem from a study of blood T cell repertoires in COVID-19. Across the whole study: There were acute and convalescent COVID-19 samples, and they came from the United States, Italy and Spain.

Generated by immunoSEQ multiplex PCR, the TCRdb table keeps only in-frame clones and is missing some. In the table there are roughly 250,000 clones, about nine tenths of which are singletons. The CDR3 covers 15 residues. J lost 4 bases, V lost 5 bases, and 7 bases had no gene match. Germline assignment: CDR1 SGHVS and CDR2 FQNEAQ. The receptor's source is a woman aged 40 to 50 with acute or convalescent COVID-19. This chain connects TRBV7-8 to TRBJ2-3; the match to TRBD1 covers 9 bases. Sequencing was performed on peripheral blood. CDR3: CASSLQGAGADTQYF. CDR3 nucleotide sequence: TGTGCCAGCAGCCTACAGGGGGCAGGGGCAGATACGCAGTATTTT.